Below, one TCR beta chain is given with its context. This entry is derived from a study of blood T cell repertoires in COVID-19. Germline CDR1 is LGHNT and CDR2 is FRNRAP. This CDR3 has 17 residues. The V gene end was trimmed by 0 bases and the J gene end by 5 bases; junction bases not matched to a gene: 8. Here immunoSEQ multiplex PCR was the method, and the copy in TCRdb shows in-frame clones only, minus some. The sample lists 200,000 to 250,000 clones; nearly 90% were seen once. Sequencing used PBMCs or T cells enriched from blood (not recorded which). This clonotype was obtained from a man younger than 40 who had been exposed to COVID-19. The J gene is TRBJ2-5, the V gene TRBV12-5, with 11 nucleotides matching TRBD2. CDR3 in amino acids: CASGLVENSGGAETQYF. The CDR3 DNA is TGTGCTAGTGGTTTGGTAGAAAATAGCGGGGGGGCTGAGACCCAGTACTTC.